These 19 T cell receptor beta chains share one sample of origin, sequenced in a study of shared clonotypes between healthy human individuals. The table came from immunoSEQ multiplex PCR; TCRdb's copy has only in-frame clones and leaves some out. In the table there are approximately 2,000,000 clones, over 85% of which are singletons. The naive CD8 fraction comprised CD45RO-negative cells positively selected for CCR7 and excluded terminally differentiated effector memory CD45RA+ cells. Sequencing was done on a sample of naive CD8+ T cells from PBMCs. The receptors derive from a man between 18 and 35 years old in good health. Some clones in this sample may be carry-over from other donors' samples.

V is TRBV29-1 and J is TRBJ2-7, with D hard to call. The length of the CDR3 is 14 residues. V lost 1 base, J lost 7 bases, and 17 bases lay in between. The germline CDR1 and CDR2 sequences are SQVTM and ANQGSEA. The CDR3 loop is CSVEVLGSPGEQYF. The CDR3 region has the DNA TGCAGCGTTGAAGTTCTGGGTTCCCCCGGGGAGCAGTACTTC.

V is TRBV2 and J is TRBJ2-3; 11 positions match TRBD2. The V and J ends lost 5 bases and 0 bases, in that order; junction bases with no gene match: 4. The CDR3 runs 16 residues. CDR1 is SNHLY and CDR2 is FYNNEI in the germline V gene. CDR3 coding DNA: TGTGCCAGCAGTCCCCGGACTAGCGGGAGCACAGATACGCAGTATTTT. This gives the protein CASSPRTSGSTDTQYF.

The rearrangement joins TRBV2 to TRBJ2-3; a weak D match, TRBD2 (6 bases). CDR1 SNHLY and CDR2 FYNNEI come from the germline V gene. V was shortened by 6 bases and J by 4 bases, with 23 bases between the two germline ends. The CDR3 is 17 amino acids. The CDR3 loop is CASSARFSGLTPDTQYF. As DNA, the CDR3 is TGTGCCAGCAGCGCCCGTTTCAGCGGACTAACCCCAGATACGCAGTATTTT.

This sequence joins TRBV15 and TRBJ2-7; D is unclear. CDR1 is LNHNV, CDR2 YYDKDF, per germline (reference sequence). V dropped 5 bases and J dropped 0 bases, with 14 bases sitting between them. This CDR3 spans 15 amino acids. CDR3 DNA sequence: TGTGCCACCAGCCCTCGCGGCGGTCCCTCCTACGAGCAGTACTTC. Residues: CATSPRGGPSYEQYF.

The chain links TRBV27 to TRBJ2-3, with 8 bases lining up with TRBD2. Germline CDR1 and CDR2: MNHEY and SMNVEV (reference sequence). There are 16 residues in the CDR3. The ends lost 3 bases at V and 0 bases at J; junction bases unmatched: 5. The CDR3 protein is CASSLIAGPSTDTQYF. DNA of the CDR3: TGTGCCAGCAGTTTGATAGCGGGACCTAGCACAGATACGCAGTATTTT.

The gene calls are TRBV27 and TRBJ2-4; 7 bases match TRBD1. CDR1 and CDR2 from the germline V gene are MNHEY and SMNVEV (reference sequence). Trimming cost V 6 bases and J 1 base; bases outside gene matches: 12. The length of the CDR3 is 17 residues. The CDR3 reads CASRPGTVAMAKNIQYF. DNA of the CDR3: TGTGCCAGCAGACCCGGGACAGTGGCCATGGCCAAAAACATTCAGTACTTC.

V is TRBV7-9 and J is TRBJ1-5; 8 nucleotides align to TRBD1. The CDR3 extends over 15 amino acids. J gave up 6 bases and V 5 bases, and 9 bases lay outside the gene matches. Germline loops: CDR1 SEHNR, CDR2 FQNEAQ (reference sequence). CDR3 in amino acids: CASSHQDREFQPQHF. In DNA form, the CDR3 reads TGTGCCAGCAGCCATCAGGACAGGGAGTTTCAGCCCCAGCATTTT.

The chain has TRBV15 and TRBJ1-2; 7 bases map to TRBD1. Germline V gene sequence: CDR1 LNHNV, CDR2 YYDKDF (reference sequence). This CDR3 comprises 15 residues. With 5 bases clipped from V and 5 bases from J, the junction kept 11 bases outside the gene matches. CDR3 residues: CATSGLRDSGYGYTF. CDR3 in DNA: TGTGCCACCAGCGGCCTCCGGGACAGTGGATATGGCTACACCTTC.

The chain uses TRBV6-5 and TRBJ1-2, with D perhaps matching TRBD1 (6 bases). The length of the CDR3 is 14 residues. V lost 0 bases and J lost 6, with 11 bases in between. CDR1 MNHEY and CDR2 SVGAGI come from the germline V gene. CDR3 sequence (DNA): TGTGCCAGCAGTTACTCGAGTAGGGGGAATGGCTACACCTTC. Encoded protein: CASSYSSRGNGYTF.

The chain combines TRBV9 with TRBJ1-5; D possibly corresponds to TRBD1 (5 bases). Germline CDR1 is SGDLS and CDR2 is YYNGEE. Between the trimmed V and J ends, which lost 0 bases and 6 bases, there was a span of 13 bases. The CDR3 extends over 15 amino acids. CDR3: CASSVGGEHGQPQHF. Written as DNA, the CDR3 is TGTGCCAGCAGCGTAGGAGGGGAGCACGGTCAGCCCCAGCATTTT. The full variable domain, rest sourced from reference TRBV9 and TRBJ1-5, is DSGVTQTPKHLITATGQRVTLRCSPRSGDLSVYWYQQSLDQGLQFLIQYYNGEERAKGNILERFSAQQFPDLHSELNLSSLELGDSALYFCASSVGGEHGQPQHFGDGTRLSIL.

The chain links TRBV5-1 to TRBJ1-2; 10 bases agree with TRBD1. The germline gives CDR1 SGHRS, CDR2 YFSETQ. This CDR3 spans 17 amino acids. V shed 5 bases and J 2 bases; nucleotides not matched to a gene: 12. CDR3 bases: TGCGCCAGCAGATCTGCGGGACAGGGGTCCCCCAACTATGGCTACACCTTC. Translating it yields CASRSAGQGSPNYGYTF.

The rearrangement links TRBV10-3 to TRBJ2-6; D unresolved. CDR3 length: 13 residues. Germline V gene data show CDR1 as ENHRY and CDR2 as SYGVKD. V was shortened by 2 bases and J by 4 bases, with 3 bases between the two germline ends. The CDR3 bases are TGTGCCATCAGTGAGGGAGGGGCCAACGTCCTGACTTTC. Protein: CAISEGGANVLTF.

The CDR3 nucleotides read TGTGCCAGCAGTTTACTAGCGGAGACCGGGGAGCTGTTTTTT. Its protein product is CASSLLAETGELFF. The chain employs TRBV28 and TRBJ2-2, with TRBD2 matching 7 bases. The V segment lost 2 bases and the J segment 5 bases; nucleotides outside the gene matches: 2. Germline lookup yields CDR1 MDHEN and CDR2 SYDVKM. The CDR3 loop spans 14 amino acids.

The rearrangement links TRBV29-1 to TRBJ2-1; 11 bases agree with TRBD1. The junction had 7 bases not matched to a gene; V was cut back by 3 bases and J by 9 bases. This CDR3 has 14 amino acids. Looked up from germline, CDR1 is SQVTM and CDR2 is ANQGSEA. The CDR3 reads CSVEGTGGIGEQFF. The CDR3 nucleotides read TGCAGCGTTGAGGGGACAGGGGGGATCGGTGAGCAGTTCTTC.

The V and J genes are TRBV28 and TRBJ2-1; perhaps TRBD2 as D (5 bases). V was trimmed by 5 bases and J by 2 bases, leaving 13 bases between them. Germline V gene data show CDR1 as MDHEN and CDR2 as SYDVKM. This CDR3 contains 15 residues. CDR3 protein: CASSGSARAYNEQFF. CDR3 coding DNA: TGTGCCAGCAGTGGGAGCGCGAGGGCCTACAATGAGCAGTTCTTC.

As to this clone: Other DNA sequences from this sample encode an identical CDR3 as well. The V and J genes are TRBV27 and TRBJ1-1; 7 bases fit TRBD1. The V segment lost 4 bases and the J segment 4 bases; nucleotides outside the gene matches: 0. This CDR3 has 12 amino acids. The V gene's germline CDR1 is MNHEY and CDR2 SMNVEV (reference sequence). The CDR3 here is CASSSGGTEAFF. The CDR3, as DNA: TGTGCCAGCAGTTCAGGGGGCACTGAAGCTTTCTTT.

The chain recombines TRBV28 with TRBJ1-2; no clear D gene. Trimming removed 3 bases at V and 2 bases at J, with 13 bases between. Per the germline V gene, CDR1 is MDHEN and CDR2 is SYDVKM. The CDR3 sequence is 15 residues long. Here the CDR3 reads CASSLLVKENYGYTF. The CDR3 nucleotides are TGTGCCAGCAGTTTGCTTGTAAAGGAGAACTATGGCTACACCTTC.

The gene calls are TRBV7-9 and TRBJ2-3, with 10 bases matching TRBD2. Germline lookup yields CDR1 SEHNR and CDR2 FQNEAQ (reference sequence). The CDR3 spans 18 residues. The V segment lost 4 bases and the J segment 0 bases; nucleotides outside the gene matches: 10. The CDR3 DNA is TGTGCCAGCAGCTCCGGACTAGCGGAACCCACTAGCACAGATACGCAGTATTTT. It translates to CASSSGLAEPTSTDTQYF.

The V gene is TRBV5-3, the J gene TRBJ1-2; D gene unclear. TRBV5-3 is marked as an open reading frame, function uncertain. The CDR3 has 10 residues. V was trimmed by 9 bases and J by 5 bases, leaving 8 bases between them. CDR3 coding DNA: TGTGCCACCGGTCCTTATGGCTACACCTTC. The encoded protein is CATGPYGYTF.